The 29 T cell receptor beta chains reported below all come from one sample, sequenced in a study of cytomegalovirus exposure and HLA in healthy donors. PCR involved 60 Vbeta and 13 Jbeta primers. Generated by immunoSEQ multiplex PCR, the TCRdb table keeps only in-frame clones and is missing some. The table lists approximately 210,000 clones, about four fifths of them singletons. Material: PBMCs. The origin of the receptors is a male donor in good health and CMV-seropositive.

CDR3 sequence: CASSVGQASEAFF. CDR3 bases: TGTGCCAGCAGCGTCGGACAGGCCTCCGAAGCTTTCTTT. The chain couples TRBV7-9 to TRBJ1-1, with 7 bases identical to TRBD1. J lost 8 bases, V lost 5 bases, and 8 bases had no gene match. The CDR3 extends over 13 amino acids. CDR1 is SEHNR and CDR2 is FQNEAQ in the germline V gene (reference sequence).

The chain couples TRBV5-1 to TRBJ2-1, with 11 bases lining up with TRBD1. This CDR3 is built from 15 residues. Per germline, CDR1 SGHRS and CDR2 YFSETQ. Germline trimming cut 6 bases from V and 6 bases from J; bases unmatched to any gene: 8. The CDR3 sequence: CASILGQGVRNEQFF. The CDR3 nucleotides read TGCGCCAGCATCCTGGGACAGGGGGTTCGCAATGAGCAGTTCTTC.

The CDR3 loop reads CASSAPPGQGAYEQYF. CDR3 DNA: TGTGCCAGCAGCGCCCCACCGGGGCAGGGGGCCTACGAGCAGTACTTC. The rearrangement joins TRBV5-6 to TRBJ2-7, with 7 bases identical to TRBD1. The J segment lost 2 bases and the V segment lost 4 bases, leaving 12 bases of the junction unmatched. The CDR3 covers 16 residues. Germline loops: CDR1 SGHDT, CDR2 YYEEEE. The whole variable domain, remainder taken from reference TRBV5-6 and TRBJ2-7, is DAGVTQSPTHLIKTRGQQVTLRCSPKSGHDTVSWYQQALGQGPQFIFQYYEEEERQRGNFPDRFSGHQFPNYSSELNVNALLLGDSALYLCASSAPPGQGAYEQYFGPGTRLTVT.

The CDR3: CASSLRSSGANVLTF. The CDR3 nucleotides read TGTGCCAGCAGCCTACGTTCTTCTGGGGCCAACGTCCTGACTTTC. V usage is TRBV7-2 and J usage is TRBJ2-6, with D hard to call. Trimming shortened V by 5 bases and J by 1 base, and 9 bases separated the two germline ends. Germline V gene sequence: CDR1 SGHTA, CDR2 FQGNSA. This CDR3 has 15 residues.

The rearrangement uses TRBV11-2 and TRBJ2-1, with no clear D. Germline V gives CDR1 SGHAT, CDR2 FQNNGV. The length of the CDR3 is 13 residues. The ends were cut back, 5 bases at V and 3 bases at J, with 8 bases in the middle. CDR3 residues: CASSPQIYNEQFF. The CDR3 DNA is TGTGCCAGCAGCCCTCAGATCTACAATGAGCAGTTCTTC.

This rearrangement joins TRBV9 to TRBJ2-3; D possibly corresponds to TRBD2 (6 bases). CDR1 is SGDLS, CDR2 YYNGEE, per germline. Between the trimmed V and J ends, which lost 6 bases and 6 bases, there was a span of 17 bases. This CDR3 spans 14 amino acids. The CDR3 DNA reads TGTGCCAGCACGGTAACGGGAGACCCCGATACGCAGTATTTT. It is translated as CASTVTGDPDTQYF.

The chain employs TRBV5-1 and TRBJ2-7; TRBD1 aligns across 8 bases. The length of the CDR3 is 14 residues. Germline lookup yields CDR1 SGHRS and CDR2 YFSETQ. V shed 0 bases and J 5 bases; nucleotides not matched to a gene: 4. CDR3 DNA: TGCGCCAGCAGCTTGGCCCGGACAGGGAACGAGCAGTACTTC. It specifies CASSLARTGNEQYF.

The chain is built from TRBV7-2 and TRBJ1-2, with D hard to call. CDR1 SGHTA and CDR2 FQGNSA come from the germline V gene. CDR3 length: 15 amino acids. Trimming removed 1 base from V and 3 bases from J, with 12 bases in between. CDR3 in amino acids: CASSLGAGGDYGYTF. The CDR3 nucleotides read TGTGCCAGCAGCTTAGGCGCAGGAGGAGACTATGGCTACACCTTC.

The chain has TRBV28 and TRBJ1-2, with TRBD1 matching 9 bases. The V and J ends lost 3 bases and 8 bases, in that order; junction bases with no gene match: 10. This CDR3 comprises 15 residues. From germline, CDR1 is MDHEN and CDR2 SYDVKM. DNA of the CDR3: TGTGCCAGCAGTTTTTCCGGACAGGGGAATTTCGGCTACACCTTC. Translating it yields CASSFSGQGNFGYTF.

The J gene is TRBJ2-7, the V gene TRBV28; 8 bases fit TRBD1. Trimming at V came to 6 bases and at J to 5 bases, leaving 12 bases not matched to a gene. There are 15 residues in the CDR3. CDR1 MDHEN and CDR2 SYDVKM come from the germline V gene. DNA of the CDR3: TGTGCCAGCAGAAACCCCCGGACAGGGTTCCACGAGCAGTACTTC. Amino acids: CASRNPRTGFHEQYF. The variable domain in full, completed from reference TRBV28 and TRBJ2-7, reads DVKVTQSSRYLVKRTGEKVFLECVQDMDHENMFWYRQDPGLGLRLIYFSYDVKMKEKGDIPEGYSVSREKKERFSLILESASTNQTSMYLCASRNPRTGFHEQYFGPGTRLTVT.

The chain combines TRBV7-2 with TRBJ2-7, with no clear D. Germline V gene lookup returns CDR1 SGHTA and CDR2 FQGNSA. The CDR3 totals 11 residues. The ends were cut back, 3 bases at V and 3 bases at J, with 3 bases in the middle. The DNA for the CDR3 is TGTGCCAGCAGCTTTCACTACGAGCAGTACTTC. Translation gives CASSFHYEQYF.

The rearrangement links TRBV7-2 to TRBJ2-7; the match to TRBD2 covers 13 bases. In germline, CDR1 is SGHTA, CDR2 FQGNSA. The V gene end was trimmed by 1 base and the J gene end by 4 bases; junction bases not matched to a gene: 1. This CDR3 region has 15 residues. The DNA of the CDR3 is TGTGCCAGCAGCTTAGGGGGACTAGCGGGATACGAGCAGTACTTC. Protein sequence: CASSLGGLAGYEQYF.

The V gene is TRBV6-6, the J gene TRBJ2-1; 8 bases agree with TRBD1. The germline gives CDR1 MNHNY, CDR2 SVGAGI (reference sequence). The trim removed 7 bases at V and 3 bases at J, leaving 5 bases unmatched. This CDR3 has 14 amino acids. CDR3 residues: CASTRTGNYNEQFF. The CDR3 region has the DNA TGTGCCAGCACGCGGACAGGGAACTACAATGAGCAGTTCTTC.

The chain links TRBV28 to TRBJ2-7; weak D call: TRBD2 (6 bases). Trimming left V 4 bases short and J 3 bases short, with 13 bases between. The CDR3 loop spans 14 amino acids. Germline values: CDR1 MDHEN, CDR2 SYDVKM. CDR3 loop: CASSSGTSLYEQYF. For the CDR3, the DNA is TGTGCCAGCAGTTCGGGGACTTCACTCTACGAGCAGTACTTC. The full variable domain, completed using reference TRBV28 and TRBJ2-7, is DVKVTQSSRYLVKRTGEKVFLECVQDMDHENMFWYRQDPGLGLRLIYFSYDVKMKEKGDIPEGYSVSREKKERFSLILESASTNQTSMYLCASSSGTSLYEQYFGPGTRLTVT.

CDR3 region: CASSLEAPGDYEQYF. CDR3 in DNA: TGTGCCAGCAGCTTAGAGGCCCCAGGGGACTACGAGCAGTACTTC. This chain connects TRBV7-6 to TRBJ2-7; weak D call: TRBD1 (6 bases). With 1 base removed from V and 3 bases from J, the gap between germline ends came to 13 bases. There are 15 residues in the CDR3. From germline, CDR1 is SGHVS and CDR2 FNYEAQ.

The V call is TRBV7-2, the J call TRBJ2-5; 9 nucleotides line up with TRBD1. The closer fit of TRBJ2-7 to the DNA end suggests the J call may be wrong. CDR1 and CDR2 from the germline V gene are SGHTA and FQGNSA. The CDR3 runs to 12 residues. CDR3 nucleotide sequence: TGTGCCAGCGGGACAGGGACCTACGAGCAGTACTTC. Encoded protein: CASGTGTYEQYF.

The chain links TRBV6-1 to TRBJ2-1; 11 bases match TRBD2. V trimming: 7 bases; J trimming: 8 bases; junction bases outside the gene matches: 4. Germline CDR1 and CDR2: MNHNS and SASEGT. The CDR3 runs to 13 residues. CDR3 nucleotides: TGTGCCAGCATTAGCGGGGGGGCGGATGAGCAGTTCTTC. It encodes CASISGGADEQFF.

J is TRBJ2-7 and V is TRBV19; 8 bases fit TRBD1. J was trimmed by 3 bases and V by 6 bases; bases with no gene match: 7. From germline, CDR1 is LNHDA and CDR2 SQIVND (reference sequence). CDR3 length equals 14 residues. CDR3 nucleotides: TGTGCCAGTAGGAGAGGACAGGGAAACTACGAGCAGTACTTC. Amino acids: CASRRGQGNYEQYF.

The rearrangement uses TRBV4-3 and TRBJ2-1; no firm D call. Between the trimmed V and J ends, which lost 0 bases and 7 bases, there was a span of 7 bases. The CDR3 loop spans 13 amino acids. Germline lookup yields CDR1 LGHNA and CDR2 YSLEER. CDR3 sequence: CASSQDFRNEQFF. The CDR3 DNA follows: TGCGCCAGCAGCCAAGATTTCCGGAATGAGCAGTTCTTC.

The rearrangement links TRBV30 to TRBJ1-2; D unresolved. The germline V gene has CDR1 GTSNPN and CDR2 SVGIG (reference sequence). Between the trimmed V and J ends, which lost 1 base and 6 bases, there was a span of 9 bases. The CDR3 is made up of 12 amino acids. The DNA of the CDR3 is TGTGCCTGGAGTGAAACAGCCCATGGCTACACCTTC. It specifies CAWSETAHGYTF.

CDR3 nucleotides: TGCGCCAGCACCCCCGGGACAGGGGGCAATCAGCCCCAGCATTTT. Translating it yields CASTPGTGGNQPQHF. The chain is built from TRBV5-1 and TRBJ1-5; 10 positions match TRBD1. The CDR3 runs to 15 residues. After removal of 6 bases from V and 2 bases from J, the junction contained 5 bases not matched to a gene. The germline CDR1 and CDR2 sequences are SGHRS and YFSETQ.

The gene calls are TRBV7-9 and TRBJ1-6, with D possibly TRBD1 on 6 matching bases. V dropped 5 bases and J dropped 9 bases, with 20 bases sitting between them. The CDR3 consists of 16 residues. From germline, CDR1 is SEHNR and CDR2 FQNEAQ (reference sequence). CDR3: CASSPRNSGGSSPLHF. In DNA, the CDR3 is TGTGCCAGCAGCCCACGGAACAGCGGGGGCAGTTCACCCCTCCACTTT.

In its sample, this clone was seen once. The chain joins TRBV11-3 to TRBJ2-1; D not resolved. The ends were cut back, 0 bases at V and 5 bases at J, with 5 bases in the middle. The germline V gene has CDR1 SGHNT and CDR2 YENEEA. This CDR3 has 13 residues. The CDR3 nucleotides read TGTGCCAGCAGCTTAGATGTAGACAATGAGCAGTTCTTC. Translating it yields CASSLDVDNEQFF.

The J gene is TRBJ2-5, the V gene TRBV7-9, with TRBD1 matching 8 bases. Germline lookup yields CDR1 SEHNR and CDR2 FQNEAQ (reference sequence). The CDR3 has 14 residues. With V trimmed by 3 bases and J by 2 bases, 2 bases remained unmatched. The CDR3 protein is CASSFRTGQETQYF. The CDR3 region has the DNA TGTGCCAGCAGCTTCAGGACAGGGCAAGAGACCCAGTACTTC.

The chain has TRBV7-2 and TRBJ2-1; D gene uncertain. CDR3 size: 13 residues. Germline V gene data show CDR1 as SGHTA and CDR2 as FQGNSA. V was cut by 7 bases and J by 10 bases, with 17 bases left in between. The chain's CDR3 is CASTALLPGEQFF. In DNA, the CDR3 is TGTGCCAGCACCGCCCTACTCCCCGGGGAGCAGTTCTTC. The whole variable domain, filled in from reference TRBV7-2 and TRBJ2-1, reads GAGVSQSPSNKVTEKGKDVELRCDPISGHTALYWYRQSLGQGLEFLIYFQGNSAPDKSGLPSDRFSAERTGGSVSTLTIQRTQQEDSAVYLCASTALLPGEQFFGPGTRLTVL.

Written as DNA, the CDR3 is TGTGCCATCAGTTCGGCTCGGGAGGGAGAGACCCAGTACTTC. It translates to CAISSAREGETQYF. The V and J genes are TRBV10-3 and TRBJ2-5; TRBD2 aligns across 8 bases. V lost 5 bases to trimming and J lost 4 bases; unmatched junction nucleotides: 6. Germline V gene data show CDR1 as ENHRY and CDR2 as SYGVKD. CDR3 length: 14 amino acids.

This chain joins TRBV15 and TRBJ2-3; TRBD2 matches at 13 bases. J lost 4 bases, V lost 6 bases, and 7 bases had no gene match. Germline-derived CDR1 and CDR2 are LNHNV and YYDKDF (reference sequence). This CDR3 contains 16 residues. The CDR3 DNA reads as TGTGCCACCAGTTACGGTGGACTAGCGGGGGCAGATACGCAGTATTTT. Translated: CATSYGGLAGADTQYF.

The chain employs TRBV11-2 and TRBJ2-7; D is undetermined. Germline CDR1 reads SGHAT; CDR2 reads FQNNGV. With 0 bases removed from V and 5 bases from J, the gap between germline ends came to 11 bases. The CDR3 contains 14 residues. The CDR3 loop reads CASSLDRGGDEQYF. The CDR3 nucleotides are TGTGCCAGCAGCTTAGATCGCGGCGGAGACGAGCAGTACTTC.

V gene TRBV19 combines with J gene TRBJ1-2; 7 bases align to TRBD1. The germline V gene has CDR1 LNHDA and CDR2 SQIVND (reference sequence). V lost 5 bases, J lost 2 bases, and 2 bases stayed unmatched. CDR3 length equals 13 residues. Here the CDR3 DNA reads TGTGCCAGTAGTCAGACAGGGAACTATGGCTACACCTTC. It codes for CASSQTGNYGYTF.